This entry describes one T cell receptor (beta chain). The data derive from a study of blood T cell repertoires in COVID-19. Turning to the study itself: The United States, Italy and Spain were the sources of the acute and convalescent COVID-19 samples. In each case, the material was cDNA or gDNA derived from T cells, B-cell-depleted T cells, or PBMCs.

How the authors handled the data: Estimation of nucleated cell counts was performed using reference gene primer amplification. Assay used: immunoSEQ multiplex PCR; TCRdb lists only in-frame clones, some missing. V and J calls and clone size are as listed in that table; D and trimming were resolved from the DNA. The table records about 69,000 clones, around 87% of them present only once. The germline V gene encodes CDR1 SGHNT and CDR2 YYREEE (reference sequence). The CDR3 runs to 17 residues. V shed 4 bases and J shed 0 bases, with 20 bases lying between them. The source material was peripheral blood. The chain employs TRBV5-4 and TRBJ2-7; D perhaps matches TRBD2 (7 bases). The source is a man aged 45-60 years with acute or convalescent COVID-19. CDR3 nucleotide sequence: TGTGCCAGCAGCCCCAAAGGTTCCGGGGGGCACTCCTACGAGCAGTACTTC. This encodes CASSPKGSGGHSYEQYF.